These 8 T cell receptor beta chains were all obtained from the same sample, sequenced in a study of blood T cell repertoires in COVID-19. Data came from immunoSEQ multiplex PCR; TCRdb stores just in-frame clones and leaves some out. This sample has 55,000 to 75,000 clones, with approximately 88% found just once. The sample was peripheral blood. The source is a man aged 45-65 years with active COVID-19.

The V gene is TRBV9, the J gene TRBJ2-1; 11 bases are shared with TRBD2. The CDR3 extends over 15 amino acids. With V trimmed by 0 bases and J by 5 bases, 1 base remained unmatched. Germline lookup yields CDR1 SGDLS and CDR2 YYNGEE. CDR3 region: CASSVVGLADNEQFF. For the CDR3, the DNA is TGTGCCAGCAGCGTAGTGGGACTAGCGGACAATGAGCAGTTCTTC. Drawing the rest from reference TRBV9 and TRBJ2-1, the complete variable domain is DSGVTQTPKHLITATGQRVTLRCSPRSGDLSVYWYQQSLDQGLQFLIQYYNGEERAKGNILERFSAQQFPDLHSELNLSSLELGDSALYFCASSVVGLADNEQFFGPGTRLTVL.

The chain links TRBV7-8 to TRBJ2-2; weak D call: TRBD2 (6 bases). This CDR3 is built from 15 residues. Germline V gene sequence: CDR1 SGHVS, CDR2 FQNEAQ. V dropped 1 base and J dropped 6 bases, with 12 bases sitting between them. This CDR3 is CASSLVTAGPGELFF. CDR3 bases: TGTGCCAGCAGCTTAGTCACTGCGGGGCCCGGGGAGCTGTTTTTT.

V usage is TRBV5-3 and J usage is TRBJ2-5; D uncertain. TRBV5-3 is filed as an ORF, its function uncertain. The V end lost 5 bases, the J end lost 5 bases, and 13 bases lay between the germline ends. This CDR3 is built from 13 residues. CDR3 bases: TGTGCCAGAAGATCATCGGTATGTGAGACCCAGTACTTC. It specifies CARRSSVCETQYF.

The CDR3 loop is CASRRNEKLFF. The DNA of the CDR3 is TGTGCCAGCAGGAGGAATGAAAAACTGTTTTTT. The chain joins TRBV27 to TRBJ1-4; the D is unclear. There are 11 residues in the CDR3. CDR1 and CDR2 from the germline V gene are MNHEY and SMNVEV (reference sequence). Trimming stripped 6 bases from V and 5 bases from J, with 4 bases between.

The chain uses TRBV6-6 and TRBJ1-6, with no clear D. The ends were cut back, 6 bases at V and 5 bases at J, with 11 bases in the middle. Germline V gives CDR1 MNHNY, CDR2 SVGAGI (reference sequence). This CDR3 is built from 14 residues. The CDR3 DNA reads TGTGCCAGCAGCTATCCCGAAGATAATTCACCCCTCCACTTT. Its translation is CASSYPEDNSPLHF.

The rearrangement uses TRBV15 and TRBJ1-1; tentatively, D is TRBD1 (5 bases). The ends were cut back, 3 bases at V and 6 bases at J, with 17 bases in the middle. The CDR3 is 15 amino acids. Germline lookup yields CDR1 LNHNV and CDR2 YYDKDF (reference sequence). The CDR3 sequence: CATSRTVEFLPEAFF. The CDR3 DNA sequence: TGTGCCACCAGCAGGACAGTCGAATTCCTCCCTGAAGCTTTCTTT.

The CDR3 sequence: CAWSPGVTLSYEQYF. CDR3 coding DNA: TGTGCCTGGAGTCCCGGGGTGACCCTCTCCTACGAGCAGTACTTC. V usage is TRBV30 and J usage is TRBJ2-7; possible D gene TRBD2, 5 bases. The CDR3 has 15 amino acids. Deletions cut 2 bases from V and 0 bases from J, with 14 bases between. The germline gives CDR1 GTSNPN, CDR2 SVGIG (reference sequence).

This clone was counted once. The rearrangement links TRBV29-1 to TRBJ1-1; TRBD1 aligns across 8 bases. CDR1 SQVTM and CDR2 ANQGSEA come from the germline V gene. This CDR3 region has 13 residues. The V segment lost 4 bases and the J segment 5 bases; nucleotides outside the gene matches: 6. The CDR3 DNA reads TGCAGCGTTGGACAGGGGAGACGAACTGAAGCTTTCTTT. It specifies CSVGQGRRTEAFF. The variable domain in full, completed from reference TRBV29-1 and TRBJ1-1, reads SAVISQKPSRDICQRGTSLTIQCQVDSQVTMMFWYRQQPGQSLTLIATANQGSEATYESGFVIDKFPISRPNLTFSTLTVSNMSPEDSSIYLCSVGQGRRTEAFFGQGTRLTVV.